The clone carrying this T cell receptor (delta chain) has more than one count but fewer than ten. The protein that TCRdb holds for this DNA derives from a much larger clone and differs from the translated DNA at residue 7, which likely indicates a read error; the protein shown here is translated from the DNA. With CATT, TCRdb re-called clones from the RT-PCR reads. This sample has 950 to 1,500 delta-chain clones; under 2% occur once, and the top ten carry roughly half. This CDR3 contains 21 residues. From germline, CDR1 is GEAIGNYY and CDR2 EKD. V lost 0 bases and J lost 0, with 28 bases in between. The sample belongs to a study of gamma-delta T cells after stem cell transplantation.

This chain connects TRDV2 to TRDJ1; D not certain. The sequenced sample consisted of gamma-delta T cells. The sequence came from a human donor. It is not recorded whose cells these are; they may come from a transplant donor. This CDR3 reads CACDTLSVESGWKRHTDKLIF. The CDR3 DNA sequence: TGTGCCTGTGACACCCTCTCCGTTGAGAGTGGGTGGAAACGCCACACCGATAAACTCATCTTT.